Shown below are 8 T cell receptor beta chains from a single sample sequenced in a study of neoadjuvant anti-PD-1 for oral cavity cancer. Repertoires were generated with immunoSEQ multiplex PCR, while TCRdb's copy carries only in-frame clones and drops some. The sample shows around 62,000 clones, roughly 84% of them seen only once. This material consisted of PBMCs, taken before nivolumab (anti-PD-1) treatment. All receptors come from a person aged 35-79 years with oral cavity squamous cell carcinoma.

CDR3 residues: CASKQDRRNTGELFF. The CDR3 DNA reads TGTGCCAGTAAGCAGGACAGGCGGAACACCGGGGAGCTGTTTTTT. The V call is TRBV19, the J call TRBJ2-2; TRBD1 aligns across 7 bases. There are 15 residues in the CDR3. The V segment lost 7 bases and the J segment 1 base; nucleotides outside the gene matches: 6. Germline CDR1 LNHDA, CDR2 SQIVND (reference sequence).

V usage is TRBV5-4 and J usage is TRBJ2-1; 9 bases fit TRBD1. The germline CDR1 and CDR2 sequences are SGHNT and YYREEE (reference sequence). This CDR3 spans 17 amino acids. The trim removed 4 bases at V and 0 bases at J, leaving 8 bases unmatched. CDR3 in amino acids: CASSTSGTGSSYNEQFF. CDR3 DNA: TGTGCCAGCAGCACTTCCGGGACAGGGAGCTCCTACAATGAGCAGTTCTTC.

CDR3: CASIRGSPYNEQFF. The CDR3 nucleotides are TGCGCCAGCATCCGGGGGTCCCCCTACAATGAGCAGTTCTTC. The V call is TRBV10-1, the J call TRBJ2-1; maybe TRBD2 (6 bases). Trimming removed 7 bases at V and 2 bases at J, with 12 bases between. The CDR3 extends over 14 amino acids. Germline-derived CDR1 and CDR2 are WNHNN and SYGVQD (reference sequence).

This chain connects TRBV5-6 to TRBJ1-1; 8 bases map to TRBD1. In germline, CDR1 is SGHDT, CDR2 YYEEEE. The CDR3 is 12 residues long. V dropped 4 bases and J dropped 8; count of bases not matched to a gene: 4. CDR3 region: CASSAGGGEAFF. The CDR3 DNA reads TGTGCCAGCAGCGCAGGGGGCGGCGAAGCTTTCTTT.

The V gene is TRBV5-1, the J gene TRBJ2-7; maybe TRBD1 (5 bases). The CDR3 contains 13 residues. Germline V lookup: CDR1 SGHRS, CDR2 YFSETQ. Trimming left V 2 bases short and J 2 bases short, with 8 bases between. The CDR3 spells CASSFAGTYEQYF. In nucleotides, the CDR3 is TGCGCCAGCAGCTTTGCAGGGACCTACGAGCAGTACTTC.

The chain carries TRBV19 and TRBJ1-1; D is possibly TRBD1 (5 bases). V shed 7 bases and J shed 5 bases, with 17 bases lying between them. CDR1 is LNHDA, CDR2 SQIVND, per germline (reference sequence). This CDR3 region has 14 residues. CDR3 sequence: CASIQTGGRTEAFF. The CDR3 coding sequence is TGTGCCAGTATACAAACAGGAGGAAGGACTGAAGCTTTCTTT.

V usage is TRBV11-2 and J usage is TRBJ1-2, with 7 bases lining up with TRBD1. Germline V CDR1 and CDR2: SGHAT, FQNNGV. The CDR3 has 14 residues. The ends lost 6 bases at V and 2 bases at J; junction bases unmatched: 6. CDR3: CASRTPGQNYGYTF. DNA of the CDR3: TGTGCCAGCAGGACCCCGGGACAGAACTATGGCTACACCTTC.

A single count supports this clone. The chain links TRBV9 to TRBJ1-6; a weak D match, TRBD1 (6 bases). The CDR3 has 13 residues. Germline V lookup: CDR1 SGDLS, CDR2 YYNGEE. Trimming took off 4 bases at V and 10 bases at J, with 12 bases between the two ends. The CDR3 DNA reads TGTGCCAGCAGCCCGAGGGGGGAATCACCCCTCCACTTT. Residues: CASSPRGESPLHF.